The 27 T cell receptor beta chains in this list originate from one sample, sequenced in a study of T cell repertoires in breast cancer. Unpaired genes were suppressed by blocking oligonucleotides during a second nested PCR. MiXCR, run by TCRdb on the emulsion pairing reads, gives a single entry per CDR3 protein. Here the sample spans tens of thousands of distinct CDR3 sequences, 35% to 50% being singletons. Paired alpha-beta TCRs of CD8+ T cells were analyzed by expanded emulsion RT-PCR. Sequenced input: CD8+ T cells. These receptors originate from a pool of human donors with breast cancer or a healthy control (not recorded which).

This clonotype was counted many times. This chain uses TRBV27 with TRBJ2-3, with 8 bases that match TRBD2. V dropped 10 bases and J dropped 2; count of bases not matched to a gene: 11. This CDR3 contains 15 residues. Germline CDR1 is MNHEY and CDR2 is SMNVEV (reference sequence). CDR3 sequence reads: CATRRAGGPTDTQYF. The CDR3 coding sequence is TGTGCCACCCGAAGGGCGGGAGGTCCCACAGATACGCAGTATTTT.

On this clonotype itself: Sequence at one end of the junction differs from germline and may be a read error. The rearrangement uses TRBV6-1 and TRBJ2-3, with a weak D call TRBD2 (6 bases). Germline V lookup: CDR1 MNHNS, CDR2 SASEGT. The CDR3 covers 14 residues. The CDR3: CASSPTGDSNTRYF. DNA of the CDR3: TGTGCCAGCAGTCCAACGGGAGATTCAAATACGCGGTATTTT.

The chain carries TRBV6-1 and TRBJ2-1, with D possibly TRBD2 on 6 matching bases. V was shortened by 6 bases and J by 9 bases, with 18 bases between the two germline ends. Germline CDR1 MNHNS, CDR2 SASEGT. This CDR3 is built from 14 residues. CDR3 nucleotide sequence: TGTGCCAGCAGCCGGGACTTCCTAGGGCGTGAGCAGTTCTTC. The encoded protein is CASSRDFLGREQFF.

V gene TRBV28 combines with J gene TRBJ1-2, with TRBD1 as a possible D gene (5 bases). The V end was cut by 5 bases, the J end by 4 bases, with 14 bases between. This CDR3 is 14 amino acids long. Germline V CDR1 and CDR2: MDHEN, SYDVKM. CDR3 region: CASSAWDGFYGYTF. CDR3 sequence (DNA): TGTGCCAGCAGTGCCTGGGACGGATTCTATGGCTACACCTTC.

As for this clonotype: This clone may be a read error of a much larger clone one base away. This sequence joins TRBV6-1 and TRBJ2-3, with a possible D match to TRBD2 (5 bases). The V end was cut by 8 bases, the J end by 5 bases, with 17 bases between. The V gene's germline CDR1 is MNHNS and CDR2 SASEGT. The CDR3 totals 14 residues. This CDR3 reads CASGPRGFIDTQYF. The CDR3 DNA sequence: TGTGCCAGCGGTCCCCGCGGGTTCATAGATACGCAGTATTTT.

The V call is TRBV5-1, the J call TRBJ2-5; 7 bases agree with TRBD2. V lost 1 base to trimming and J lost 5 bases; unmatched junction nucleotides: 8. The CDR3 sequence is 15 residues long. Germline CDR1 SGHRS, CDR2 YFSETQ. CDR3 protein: CASSLYSGGFETQYF. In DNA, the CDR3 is TGCGCCAGCAGCTTGTATTCGGGAGGATTCGAGACCCAGTACTTC. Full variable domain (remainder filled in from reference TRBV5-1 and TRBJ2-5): KAGVTQTPRYLIKTRGQQVTLSCSPISGHRSVSWYQQTPGQGLQFLFEYFSETQRNKGNFPGRFSGRQFSNSRSEMNVSTLELGDSALYLCASSLYSGGFETQYFGPGTRLLVL.

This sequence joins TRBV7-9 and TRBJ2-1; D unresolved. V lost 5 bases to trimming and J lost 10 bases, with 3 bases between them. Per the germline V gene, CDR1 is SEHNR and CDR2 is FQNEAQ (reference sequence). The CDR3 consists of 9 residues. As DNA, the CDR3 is TGTGCCAGCAGCCTAGAGCAGTTCTTC. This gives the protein CASSLEQFF.

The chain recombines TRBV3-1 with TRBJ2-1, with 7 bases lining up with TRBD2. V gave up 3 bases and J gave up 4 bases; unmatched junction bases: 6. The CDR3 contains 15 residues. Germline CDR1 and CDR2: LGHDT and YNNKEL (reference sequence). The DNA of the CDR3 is TGTGCCAGCAGCCACGCGGGGAGGGGTTACAATGAGCAGTTCTTC. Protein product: CASSHAGRGYNEQFF.

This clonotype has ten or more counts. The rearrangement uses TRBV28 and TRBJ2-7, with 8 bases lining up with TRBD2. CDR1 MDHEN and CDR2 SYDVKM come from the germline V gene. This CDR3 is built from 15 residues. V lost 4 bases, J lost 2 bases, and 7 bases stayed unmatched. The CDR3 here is CASSSTGLAAYEQYF. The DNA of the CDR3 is TGTGCCAGCAGTTCTACCGGACTAGCCGCCTACGAGCAGTACTTC.

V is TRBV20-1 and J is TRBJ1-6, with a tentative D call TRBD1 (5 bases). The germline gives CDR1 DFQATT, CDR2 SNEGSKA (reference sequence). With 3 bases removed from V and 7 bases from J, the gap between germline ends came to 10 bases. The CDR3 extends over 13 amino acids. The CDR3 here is CSARVGGNSPLHF. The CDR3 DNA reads TGCAGTGCTAGGGTCGGGGGAAATTCACCCCTCCACTTT.

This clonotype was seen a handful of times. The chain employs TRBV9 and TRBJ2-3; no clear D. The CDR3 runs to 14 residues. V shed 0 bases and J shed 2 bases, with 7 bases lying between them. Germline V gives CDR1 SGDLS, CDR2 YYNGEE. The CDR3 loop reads CASSVARVTDTQYF. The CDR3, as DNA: TGTGCCAGCAGCGTAGCCCGCGTCACAGATACGCAGTATTTT.

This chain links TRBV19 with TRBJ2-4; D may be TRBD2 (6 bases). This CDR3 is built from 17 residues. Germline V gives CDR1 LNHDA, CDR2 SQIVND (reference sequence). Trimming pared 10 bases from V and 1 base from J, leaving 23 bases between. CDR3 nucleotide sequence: TGTGCCACGAACGCGGAGGGCCGCGGGACGGCCAAAAACATTCAGTACTTC. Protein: CATNAEGRGTAKNIQYF.

The CDR3 spells CASSYQPGLEEGEAQYF. The CDR3 DNA reads TGTGCCAGCAGTTATCAACCGGGCCTCGAAGAGGGGGAGGCCCAGTACTTC. This rearrangement joins TRBV6-6 to TRBJ2-5; D might be TRBD1 or TRBD2, each matching 6 bases. Germline-derived CDR1 and CDR2 are MNHNY and SVGAGI (reference sequence). The CDR3 contains 17 residues. The V end was cut by 3 bases, the J end by 9 bases, with 26 bases between.

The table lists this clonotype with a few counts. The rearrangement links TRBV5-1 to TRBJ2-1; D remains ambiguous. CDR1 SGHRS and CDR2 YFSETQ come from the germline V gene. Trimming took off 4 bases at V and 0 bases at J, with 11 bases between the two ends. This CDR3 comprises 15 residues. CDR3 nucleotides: TGCGCCAGCAGCCAAATGACTTTCTCCTACAATGAGCAGTTCTTC. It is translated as CASSQMTFSYNEQFF.

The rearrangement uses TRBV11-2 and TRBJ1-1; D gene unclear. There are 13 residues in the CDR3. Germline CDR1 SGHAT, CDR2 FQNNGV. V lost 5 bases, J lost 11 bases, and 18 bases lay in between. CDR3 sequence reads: CASSLWTGNEAFF. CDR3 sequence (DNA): TGTGCCAGCAGCCTTTGGACGGGGAATGAGGCTTTCTTT.

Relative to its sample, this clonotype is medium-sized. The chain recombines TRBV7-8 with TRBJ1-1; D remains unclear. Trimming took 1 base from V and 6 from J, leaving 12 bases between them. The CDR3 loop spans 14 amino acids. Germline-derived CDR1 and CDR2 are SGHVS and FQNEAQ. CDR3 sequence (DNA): TGTGCCAGCAGCTTAGAGCGTGGAGTACCTGAAGCTTTCTTT. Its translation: CASSLERGVPEAFF.

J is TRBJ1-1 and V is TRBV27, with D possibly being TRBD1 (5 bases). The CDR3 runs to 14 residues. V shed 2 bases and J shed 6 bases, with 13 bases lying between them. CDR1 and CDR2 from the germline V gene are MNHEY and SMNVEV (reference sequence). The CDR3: CASSLRPSGAEAFF. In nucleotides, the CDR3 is TGTGCCAGCAGTTTAAGGCCTTCGGGGGCTGAAGCTTTCTTT.

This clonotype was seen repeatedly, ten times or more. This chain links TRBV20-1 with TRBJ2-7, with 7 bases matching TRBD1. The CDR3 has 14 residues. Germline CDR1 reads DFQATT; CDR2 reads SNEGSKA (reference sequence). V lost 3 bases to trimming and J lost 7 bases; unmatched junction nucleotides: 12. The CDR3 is CSASPTGKPWEQYF. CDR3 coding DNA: TGCAGTGCTAGTCCGACAGGGAAGCCATGGGAGCAGTACTTC.

This chain's CDR3 is CASSSHPRGFYGYTF. The CDR3 DNA sequence: TGTGCCAGCAGCTCTCACCCCAGGGGTTTCTATGGCTACACCTTC. V and J are TRBV5-5 and TRBJ1-2; D might be TRBD1 (6 bases). Germline assignment: CDR1 SGHKS and CDR2 YYEKEE (reference sequence). V lost 3 bases and J lost 4, with 16 bases in between. This CDR3 is 15 amino acids long. The full variable domain, in which reference TRBV5-5 and TRBJ1-2 provide the parts outside the CDR3, is DAGVTQSPTHLIKTRGQQVTLRCSPISGHKSVSWYQQVLGQGPQFIFQYYEKEERGRGNFPDRFSARQFPNYSSELNVNALLLGDSALYLCASSSHPRGFYGYTFGSGTRLTVV.

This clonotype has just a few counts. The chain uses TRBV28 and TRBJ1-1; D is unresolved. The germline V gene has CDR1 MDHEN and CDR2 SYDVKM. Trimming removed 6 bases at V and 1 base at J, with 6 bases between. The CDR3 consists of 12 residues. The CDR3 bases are TGTGCCAGCAGCCCAAAGAACACTGAAGCTTTCTTT. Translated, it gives CASSPKNTEAFF.

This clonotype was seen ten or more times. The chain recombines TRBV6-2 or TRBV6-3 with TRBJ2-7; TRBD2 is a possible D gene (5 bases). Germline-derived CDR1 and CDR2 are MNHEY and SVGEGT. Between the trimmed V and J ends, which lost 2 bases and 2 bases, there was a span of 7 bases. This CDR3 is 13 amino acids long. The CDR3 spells CASSYAGTYEQYF. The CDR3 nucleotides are TGTGCCAGCAGTTACGCCGGGACCTACGAGCAGTACTTC.

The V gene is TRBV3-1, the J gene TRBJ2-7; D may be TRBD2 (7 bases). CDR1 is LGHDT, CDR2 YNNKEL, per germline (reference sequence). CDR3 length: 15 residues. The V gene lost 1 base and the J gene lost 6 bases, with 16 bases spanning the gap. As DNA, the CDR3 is TGTGCCAGCAGCCAAGGTCCCCGGGGGGCTTTCGAGCAGTACTTC. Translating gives CASSQGPRGAFEQYF.

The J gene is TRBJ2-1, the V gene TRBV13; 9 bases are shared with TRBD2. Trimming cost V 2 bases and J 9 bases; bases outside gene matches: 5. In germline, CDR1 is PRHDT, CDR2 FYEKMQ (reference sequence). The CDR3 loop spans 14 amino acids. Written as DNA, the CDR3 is TGTGCCAGCAGCTTACGCGGGGGGGGGAGTGAGCAGTTCTTC. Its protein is CASSLRGGGSEQFF.

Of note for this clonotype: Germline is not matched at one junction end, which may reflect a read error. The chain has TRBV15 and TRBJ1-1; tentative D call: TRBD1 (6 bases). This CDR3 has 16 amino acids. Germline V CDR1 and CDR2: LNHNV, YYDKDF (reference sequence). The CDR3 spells CATSRGGQASHPAALF. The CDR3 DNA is TGTGCCACCAGCAGAGGGGGGCAGGCGTCCCACCCGGCGGCTCTCTTT.

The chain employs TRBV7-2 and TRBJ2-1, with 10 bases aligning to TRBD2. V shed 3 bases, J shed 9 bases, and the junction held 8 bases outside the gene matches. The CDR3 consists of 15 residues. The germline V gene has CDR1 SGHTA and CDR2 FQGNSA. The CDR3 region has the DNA TGTGCCAGCAGCTTTAGCGGGAGGACGAGGAGTGAGCAGTTCTTC. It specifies CASSFSGRTRSEQFF.

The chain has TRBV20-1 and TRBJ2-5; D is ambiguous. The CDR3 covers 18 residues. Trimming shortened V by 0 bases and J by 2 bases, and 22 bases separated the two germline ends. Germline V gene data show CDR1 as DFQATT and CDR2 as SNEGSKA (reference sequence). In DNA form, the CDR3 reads TGCAGTGCTAGAGATCTAGAGACGAAACAAAACCCACAAGAGACCCAGTACTTC. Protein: CSARDLETKQNPQETQYF.

The CDR3 DNA is TGTGCCAGTAGTCCCTTGCGGGTTACTAATGAAAAACTGTTTTTT. It translates to CASSPLRVTNEKLFF. The V and J genes are TRBV19 and TRBJ1-4, with no clear D. The V gene lost 5 bases and the J gene lost 2 bases, with 12 bases spanning the gap. The CDR3 sequence is 15 residues long. Germline V gives CDR1 LNHDA, CDR2 SQIVND (reference sequence).